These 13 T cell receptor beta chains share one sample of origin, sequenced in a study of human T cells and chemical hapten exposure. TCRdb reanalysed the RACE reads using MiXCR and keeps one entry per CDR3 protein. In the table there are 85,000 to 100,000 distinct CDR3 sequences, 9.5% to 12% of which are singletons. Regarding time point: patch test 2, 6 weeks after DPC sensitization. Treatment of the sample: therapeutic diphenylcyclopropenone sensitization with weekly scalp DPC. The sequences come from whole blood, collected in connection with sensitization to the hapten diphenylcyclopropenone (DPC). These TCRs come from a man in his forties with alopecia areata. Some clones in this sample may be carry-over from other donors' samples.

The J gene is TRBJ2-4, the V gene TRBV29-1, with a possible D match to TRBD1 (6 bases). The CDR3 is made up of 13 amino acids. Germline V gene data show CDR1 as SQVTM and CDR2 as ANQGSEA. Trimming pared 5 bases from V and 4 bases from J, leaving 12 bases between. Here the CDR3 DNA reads TGCAGCGTTCATACAGGGATGAAAAACATTCAGTACTTC. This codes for CSVHTGMKNIQYF.

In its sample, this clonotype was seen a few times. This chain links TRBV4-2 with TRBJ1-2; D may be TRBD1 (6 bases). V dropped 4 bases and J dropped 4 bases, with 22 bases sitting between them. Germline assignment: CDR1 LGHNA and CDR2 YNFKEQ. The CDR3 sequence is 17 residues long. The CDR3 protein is CASSPEGGGSSFYGYTF. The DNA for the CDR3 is TGTGCCAGCAGCCCTGAGGGTGGGGGCAGTTCATTCTATGGCTACACCTTC.

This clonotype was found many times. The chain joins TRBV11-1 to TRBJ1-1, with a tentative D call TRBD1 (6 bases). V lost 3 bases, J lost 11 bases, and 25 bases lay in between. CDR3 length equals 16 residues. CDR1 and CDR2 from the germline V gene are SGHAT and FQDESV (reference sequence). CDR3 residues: CASSFSGGSDSRSAFF. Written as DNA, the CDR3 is TGTGCCAGCAGCTTTTCGGGCGGCTCGGACAGTCGCTCGGCTTTCTTT.

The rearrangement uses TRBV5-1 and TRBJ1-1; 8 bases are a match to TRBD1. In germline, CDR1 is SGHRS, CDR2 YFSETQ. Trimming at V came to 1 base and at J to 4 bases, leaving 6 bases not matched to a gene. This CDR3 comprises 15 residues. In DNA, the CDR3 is TGCGCCAGCAGCTTGCAGACAGGGGTGGTCACTGAAGCTTTCTTT. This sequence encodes CASSLQTGVVTEAFF.

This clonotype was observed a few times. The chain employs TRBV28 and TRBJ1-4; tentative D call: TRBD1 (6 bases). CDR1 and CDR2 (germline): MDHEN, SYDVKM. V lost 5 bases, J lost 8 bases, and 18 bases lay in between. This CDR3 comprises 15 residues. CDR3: CASSLWGGATEKLFF. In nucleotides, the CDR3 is TGTGCCAGCAGTCTCTGGGGGGGGGCGACGGAAAAACTGTTTTTT.

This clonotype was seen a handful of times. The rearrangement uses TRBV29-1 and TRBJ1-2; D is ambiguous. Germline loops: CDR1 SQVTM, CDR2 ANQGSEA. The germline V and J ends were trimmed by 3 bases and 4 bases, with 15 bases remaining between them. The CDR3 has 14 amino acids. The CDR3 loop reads CSVDGAQPSYGYTF. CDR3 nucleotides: TGCAGCGTTGATGGAGCGCAACCCTCCTATGGCTACACCTTC.

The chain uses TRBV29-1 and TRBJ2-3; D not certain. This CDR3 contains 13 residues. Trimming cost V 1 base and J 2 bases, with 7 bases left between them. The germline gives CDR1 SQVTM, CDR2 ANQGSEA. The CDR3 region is CSVEVTSTDTQYF. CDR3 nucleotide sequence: TGCAGCGTTGAAGTCACCTCCACAGATACGCAGTATTTT.

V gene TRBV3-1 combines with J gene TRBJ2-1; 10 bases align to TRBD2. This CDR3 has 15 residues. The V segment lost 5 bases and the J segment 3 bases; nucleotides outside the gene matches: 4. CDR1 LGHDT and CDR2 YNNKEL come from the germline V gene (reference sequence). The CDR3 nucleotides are TGTGCCAGCAGCTTCACTAGCGGGGTCTACAATGAGCAGTTCTTC. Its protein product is CASSFTSGVYNEQFF.

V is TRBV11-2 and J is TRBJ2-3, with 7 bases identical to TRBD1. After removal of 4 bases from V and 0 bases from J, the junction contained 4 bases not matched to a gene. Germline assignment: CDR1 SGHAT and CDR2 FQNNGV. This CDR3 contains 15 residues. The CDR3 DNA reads TGTGCCAGCAGCTCCTTGGACAGGAGCACAGATACGCAGTATTTT. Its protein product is CASSSLDRSTDTQYF. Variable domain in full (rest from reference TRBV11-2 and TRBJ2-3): EAGVAQSPRYKIIEKRQSVAFWCNPISGHATLYWYQQILGQGPKLLIQFQNNGVVDDSQLPKDRFSAERLKGVDSTLKIQPAKLEDSAVYLCASSSLDRSTDTQYFGPGTRLTVL.

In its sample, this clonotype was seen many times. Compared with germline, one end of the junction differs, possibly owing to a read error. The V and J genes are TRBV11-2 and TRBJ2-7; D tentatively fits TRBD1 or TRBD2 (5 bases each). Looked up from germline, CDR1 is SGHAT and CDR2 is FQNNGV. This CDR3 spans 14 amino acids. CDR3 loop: CPEGGHIVSYEQYF. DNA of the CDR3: TGCCCGGAAGGAGGACATATCGTATCCTACGAGCAGTACTTC.

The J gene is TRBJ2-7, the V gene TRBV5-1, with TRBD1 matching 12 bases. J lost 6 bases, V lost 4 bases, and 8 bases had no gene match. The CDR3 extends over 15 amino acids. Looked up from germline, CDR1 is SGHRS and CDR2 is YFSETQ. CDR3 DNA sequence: TGCGCCAGCAGCATAGGGACAGGGGGCTCAGGCGAGCAGTACGTC. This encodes CASSIGTGGSGEQYV.

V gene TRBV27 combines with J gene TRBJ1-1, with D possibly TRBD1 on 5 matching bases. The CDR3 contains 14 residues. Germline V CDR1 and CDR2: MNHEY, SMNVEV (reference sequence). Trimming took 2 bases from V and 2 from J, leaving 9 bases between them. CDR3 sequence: CASSLTQANTEAFF. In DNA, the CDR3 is TGTGCCAGCAGTTTAACACAGGCTAACACTGAAGCTTTCTTT.

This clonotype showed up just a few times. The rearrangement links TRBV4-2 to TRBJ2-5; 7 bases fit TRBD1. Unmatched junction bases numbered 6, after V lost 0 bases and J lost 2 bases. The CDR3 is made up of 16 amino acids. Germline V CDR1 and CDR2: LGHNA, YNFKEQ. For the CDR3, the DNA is TGTGCCAGCAGCCAAGAGAAGGGGGCGGAACAAGAGACCCAGTACTTC. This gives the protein CASSQEKGAEQETQYF.